The count of the clone carrying this T cell receptor beta chain is one. Its antigen is not known. The data were obtained in a study of cytomegalovirus exposure and HLA in healthy donors. Whole-study findings and limits: The study flagged fewer than 200 TCR beta chains as cytomegalovirus-associated.

The PCR was carried out with 60 Vbeta primers and 13 Jbeta primers. Per the study methods: Among the unique TCR beta chains that a later analysis counted, about 85 million in all, about 11 million were shared. TCRdb's table, derived via immunoSEQ multiplex PCR, lists solely in-frame clones and lacks some. That table supplies the V and J calls and clone size; D and trimming were determined from the DNA. The repertoire holds some 150,000 clones, with around 81% as singletons. V dropped 5 bases and J dropped 6; count of bases not matched to a gene: 8. CDR3 size: 15 residues. CDR1 MNHEY and CDR2 SMNVEV come from the germline V gene (reference sequence).

The J gene is TRBJ2-1, the V gene TRBV27, with 9 nucleotides matching TRBD2. The TCR was taken from a woman aged 40 to 49 in good health and CMV-seropositive. The sequencing input was PBMCs. CDR3 in DNA: TGTGCCAGCAGTATAATAGCGGGAGTAGTCAATGAGCAGTTCTTC. Amino acid sequence: CASSIIAGVVNEQFF.